This is a list of T cell receptor beta chains from one sample in a study of a mutant IDH1 vaccine in newly diagnosed glioma. No antigen is known for these receptors. The assay was immunoSEQ multiplex PCR, and TCRdb's table has in-frame clones only and misses some. The sample has 77,000 or so clones; more than 80% are singletons. The input for sequencing was PBMCs, taken from a glioma patient whose treatment included an IDH1 peptide vaccine. These receptors were obtained from a woman aged 45 to 65 with glioma. The conserved cysteine and the conserved F or W are not part of the CDR3 here.

v_call cdr3_aa
TRBV2 ASSFSTGTASSYEQY
TRBV19 ASSSKSLAGAVDTQY
TRBV5-1 ASSFDGTGYYNSPLH
TRBV11-2 ASSLGTGGHNEQF
TRBV19 ASSTWTAGNTIY
TRBV5-6 ASSLTAEQF
TRBV10-3 AISATMASGRYEQY
TRBV6-5 ASSPQGRRTGELF
TRBV5-1 ASSLDPGGPTDTQY
TRBV9 ASSVSQEGYNEQF
TRBV19 ASSARVGVLSNQPQH
TRBV19 ASSARARGRVVNEQF
TRBV7-8 ASSLVPGKDYGYT
TRBV14 ASSQDLDRGLYGYT
TRBV4-1 ASSQGWDRGPEAF
TRBV5-1 ASSLTPGQNQPQH
TRBV2 ASRLLYEQY
TRBV28 ASTPGTSGSYEQY
TRBV30 AWRRAQARTEAF
TRBV19 ASSPGSSNQPQH
TRBV19 ASSPRTGGETQY
TRBV7-9 ASNPGGETQY
TRBV19 ASSDRQIYSNQPQH
TRBV18 ASSPFFGGSTGELF
TRBV11-2 ASSPQGSYEQY
TRBV19 ASSIFRDSVMNTEAF
TRBV2 ASSTLAPNNSPLH
TRBV6-5 ASSQMRGTEAF
TRBV2 ASSEGSDTQY
TRBV7-2 ASRLGLAGERDTQY
TRBV5-6 ASSQYNEQF
TRBV4-2 ASSQERGREETQY
TRBV11-2 ASSSVYEQY
TRBV18 ASSLRRGRTNEKLF
TRBV12-5 ASALGASRPYEQY
TRBV10-3 AISESAGNYNEQF
TRBV9 ASSPRDIISYEQY
TRBV12-5 ASGLPRQGRWGTDTQY
TRBV11-2 ASSLGLAEYNEQF
TRBV10-1 ASSESPTGELF
TRBV5-1 ASSLGRDRVNYGYT
TRBV28 ASSPGHLVATNEKLF
TRBV18 ASSPWLAGEGTGELF
TRBV5-1 ASSNLAGTGHNEQF
TRBV7-6 ASSSRDRALQETQY
TRBV5-1 ASSLQGPATNEKLF
TRBV9 ASSGSGRENEQF
TRBV10-1 ASRGSDQETQY
TRBV19 ASRERLSGGEAF